This T cell receptor (beta chain) was captured by sequencing in a study of T cell repertoires in cytomegalovirus infection. TCRdb processed the reads anew with MiXCR; each CDR3 protein has one entry. The sample lists 300,000 to 450,000 distinct CDR3 sequences; roughly 18% were seen once. This clonotype was seen more than once but under ten times. The CDR3 length is 14 residues. From germline, CDR1 is LNHDA and CDR2 SQIVND (reference sequence). V trimming: 4 bases; J trimming: 6 bases; junction bases outside the gene matches: 4. The source material was PBMCs. The rearrangement uses TRBV19 and TRBJ1-5; the match to TRBD1 covers 9 bases. This clonotype was obtained from a human donor in good health (CMV status not recorded). Some clones in this sample may be carry-over from other donors' samples. CDR3 residues: CASSRGQGRQPQHF. The CDR3 DNA reads as TGTGCCAGTAGTAGGGGACAGGGACGTCAGCCCCAGCATTTT.